These 27 T cell receptor beta chains were sequenced from one sample in a study of tumor and adjacent non-tumor tissue in lung cancer. TCRbeta libraries were built with three rounds of nested PCR, modified from ARM-PCR. TCRdb ran MiXCR on the multiplex PCR reads and lists one entry per CDR3 protein. The sample holds approximately 62,000 distinct CDR3 sequences, roughly 60% seen once. This sample's RNA came from whole unsorted tissue. Distant lung tissue was collected more than 3 cm away from the tumor edge. Source material: distant non-tumor lung tissue. The receptors originated from a man between 65 and 85 years old with non-small cell lung cancer.

In its sample, this clonotype was seen many times. The chain uses TRBV11-1 and TRBJ2-4, with D tentatively TRBD1 (5 bases). The CDR3 loop spans 16 amino acids. V was trimmed by 5 bases and J by 3 bases, leaving 17 bases between them. The V gene's germline CDR1 is SGHAT and CDR2 FQDESV (reference sequence). In DNA, the CDR3 is TGTGCCAGCAGCCACAGATCAGGGTCGAGCAAAAACATTCAGTACTTC. It encodes CASSHRSGSSKNIQYF. Drawing the rest from reference TRBV11-1 and TRBJ2-4, the complete variable domain is EAEVAQSPRYKITEKSQAVAFWCDPISGHATLYWYRQILGQGPELLVQFQDESVVDDSQLPKDRFSAERLKGVDSTLKIQPAELGDSAMYLCASSHRSGSSKNIQYFGAGTRLSVL.

The chain couples TRBV28 to TRBJ1-6; no definite D call. The CDR3 is made up of 11 amino acids. The germline gives CDR1 MDHEN, CDR2 SYDVKM. The V end lost 2 bases, the J end lost 8 bases, and 1 base lay between the germline ends. The CDR3 loop is CASSLDSPLHF. The CDR3 DNA is TGTGCCAGCAGTTTAGATTCACCCCTCCACTTT.

With regard to this clonotype: No conserved phenylalanine or tryptophan is present at the end of the CDR3, so a read error is the likely explanation. The V gene is TRBV11-2, the J gene TRBJ2-2; TRBD1 aligns across 7 bases. Germline CDR1 reads SGHAT; CDR2 reads FQNNGV. This CDR3 region has 13 residues. CDR3 residues: CAGSPQGTGELFI. DNA for the CDR3: TGTGCCGGCAGTCCACAGGGGACAGGGGAGCTGTTTATT.

The chain is built from TRBV10-3 and TRBJ2-3, with D possibly called TRBD1 or TRBD2 (5 bases each). Germline V gives CDR1 ENHRY, CDR2 SYGVKD. V lost 10 bases, J lost 1 base, and 12 bases lay in between. This CDR3 has 13 amino acids. The DNA of the CDR3 is TGTGCCACCAGAGGGACGGGCACAGATACGCAGTATTTT. It codes for CATRGTGTDTQYF.

Concerning this clonotype: This may be a read error: a much more frequent sequence differs by one nucleotide. The CDR3 loop reads CAGSETGFEQYF. Written as DNA, the CDR3 is TGTGCCGGCTCAGAAACAGGGTTCGAGCAGTACTTC. The gene calls are TRBV6-5 and TRBJ2-7; maybe TRBD1 (6 bases). V gave up 11 bases and J gave up 6 bases, with 17 bases separating them. Germline CDR1 reads MNHEY; CDR2 reads SVGAGI. This CDR3 has 12 amino acids.

This clonotype was observed a handful of times. The chain links TRBV15 to TRBJ2-1; no definite D call. This CDR3 contains 14 residues. V was pared by 10 bases and J by 5 bases, with 18 bases between. Germline CDR1 and CDR2: LNHNV and YYDKDF (reference sequence). CDR3 DNA sequence: TGTGCCATCAGGAGAGATGGTGGGAACAATGAGCAGTTCTTC. This codes for CAIRRDGGNNEQFF.

The CDR3 DNA sequence: TGTGCCAGCAGTCGTTCCGGGACACAGAGCACTGAAGCTTTCTTT. It translates to CASSRSGTQSTEAFF. The gene calls are TRBV11-2 and TRBJ1-1, with D perhaps TRBD1 (6 bases). The ends were cut back, 6 bases at V and 4 bases at J, with 18 bases in the middle. Germline CDR1 SGHAT, CDR2 FQNNGV. The CDR3 extends over 15 amino acids.

The table lists this clonotype with many counts. The chain links TRBV20-1 to TRBJ1-1; tentatively, D is TRBD1 (6 bases). Germline V CDR1 and CDR2: DFQATT, SNEGSKA (reference sequence). This CDR3 spans 12 amino acids. V was pared by 3 bases and J by 7 bases, with 12 bases between. In DNA form, the CDR3 reads TGCAGTGCTAGCTGGGGGGCGGGTGAAGCTTTCTTT. It encodes CSASWGAGEAFF.

The table lists this clonotype with many counts. This rearrangement joins TRBV6-5 to TRBJ1-1; D not resolved. V lost 2 bases and J 5 bases, leaving 12 bases between the germline ends. This CDR3 is 14 amino acids long. Germline V gene sequence: CDR1 MNHEY, CDR2 SVGAGI. CDR3 region: CASSYQRGRTEAFF. CDR3 bases: TGTGCCAGCAGTTACCAGCGGGGAAGGACTGAAGCTTTCTTT.

For this clonotype: One end of the junction does not line up with germline, which may come from a read error. The chain couples TRBV28 to TRBJ2-3; no clear D. Germline loops: CDR1 MDHEN, CDR2 SYDVKM. The CDR3 consists of 11 residues. Here the CDR3 DNA reads TGTGTCAGCATTGACACAGATACGCAATATTTT. Its translation is CVSIDTDTQYF.

For this clonotype: A much bigger clone sits one base away, suggesting this may be a read error. The chain links TRBV6-6 to TRBJ2-3; 13 bases are shared with TRBD2. V lost 6 bases to trimming and J lost 0 bases; unmatched junction nucleotides: 9. Germline-derived CDR1 and CDR2 are MNHNY and SVGAGI (reference sequence). The CDR3 runs to 18 residues. CDR3: CASRGLAGPLDSTDTQYF. DNA for the CDR3: TGTGCCAGCAGGGGACTAGCGGGGCCCCTGGACAGCACAGATACGCAGTATTTT.

This clonotype has just a few counts. This chain uses TRBV30 with TRBJ1-2; maybe TRBD1 (6 bases). CDR1 and CDR2 from the germline V gene are GTSNPN and SVGIG (reference sequence). Trimming pared 4 bases from V and 2 bases from J, leaving 11 bases between. CDR3 size: 13 residues. CDR3 coding DNA: TGTGCCTGGAACCAAGGGGGAAACTATGGCTACACCTTC. Residues: CAWNQGGNYGYTF.

This chain links TRBV5-1 with TRBJ1-5, with D possibly matching TRBD1 (5 bases). Germline values: CDR1 SGHRS, CDR2 YFSETQ. The CDR3 contains 16 residues. V was trimmed by 0 bases and J by 3 bases, leaving 13 bases between them. CDR3 region: CASSLGLGGVNQPQHF. The CDR3 nucleotides read TGCGCCAGCAGCTTGGGACTTGGGGGGGTCAATCAGCCCCAGCATTTT.

This clonotype was detected only a few times. The rearrangement links TRBV5-1 to TRBJ1-2; no definite D call. CDR1 is SGHRS and CDR2 is YFSETQ in the germline V gene. V dropped 0 bases and J dropped 4 bases, with 10 bases sitting between them. CDR3 size: 14 residues. The CDR3 DNA sequence: TGCGCCAGCAGCTTGGATGCAGGTCCCTATGGCTACACCTTC. It is translated as CASSLDAGPYGYTF.

Points on this clonotype: A much larger clone differs by one base, so this may be a read error. This sequence joins TRBV6-2 or TRBV6-3 and TRBJ1-2, with TRBD1 as a possible D gene (6 bases). V lost 4 bases, J lost 5 bases, and 8 bases lay in between. Germline V gives CDR1 MNHEY, CDR2 SVGEGT. This CDR3 region has 12 residues. CDR3 amino acids: CASSSGQYGYTF. CDR3 nucleotides: TGTGCCAGCAGTTCCGGACAGTATGGCTACACCTTC.

This clonotype was found many times. This chain uses TRBV24-1 with TRBJ2-1; D perhaps matches TRBD1 (6 bases). The CDR3 is 15 amino acids. The V gene's germline CDR1 is KGHDR and CDR2 SFDVKD. V was pared by 6 bases and J by 7 bases, with 18 bases between. CDR3 sequence (DNA): TGTGCCACCAGTCGAAGGGGACAAATAAAGAATGAGCAGTTCTTC. Its protein is CATSRRGQIKNEQFF.

In its sample, this clonotype was seen many times. This chain connects TRBV24-1 to TRBJ1-1; no firm D call. The ends were cut back, 6 bases at V and 5 bases at J, with 6 bases in the middle. Germline V gene sequence: CDR1 KGHDR, CDR2 SFDVKD. This CDR3 has 11 amino acids. The CDR3 loop reads CATSLGTEAFF. CDR3 sequence (DNA): TGTGCCACCAGTTTGGGGACTGAAGCTTTCTTT.

A word on this clonotype: The junction departs from the called germline gene at one end, perhaps through a read error. The chain has TRBV20-1 and TRBJ2-3; 10 bases align to TRBD2. Germline-derived CDR1 and CDR2 are DFQATT and SNEGSKA (reference sequence). The CDR3 consists of 17 residues. The CDR3 DNA follows: TGCGGTGCTACGACCTTGACTAGCGGGTTTAGCATAGATACGCAGTATTTT. Encoded protein: CGATTLTSGFSIDTQYF.

On this clonotype itself: The CDR3 does not close with the conserved phenylalanine or tryptophan, likely indicating a read error. This chain uses TRBV29-1 with TRBJ1-5; TRBD1 might be the D (6 bases). Trimming cost V 6 bases and J 11 bases, with 32 bases left between them. This CDR3 spans 17 amino acids. Germline V gives CDR1 SQVTM, CDR2 ANQGSEA. Here the CDR3 DNA reads TGCAGCGTAGACATCGGGATAGGGGGTTCGAGCAAGCAGTCCCAGCATTAT. It encodes CSVDIGIGGSSKQSQHY.

Notes on this clonotype: The germline gene is not matched at one end of the junction; a read error may be the cause. This chain links TRBV11-2 with TRBJ2-7; D gene ambiguous. CDR1 and CDR2 from the germline V gene are SGHAT and FQNNGV. The CDR3 loop spans 15 amino acids. The CDR3 nucleotides are TGTGCCGGCAGCTTAGCTGTGACAATCATCTACGAGCAGTACTTC. Its protein product is CAGSLAVTIIYEQYF.

The table lists this clonotype with many counts. The rearrangement links TRBV6-1 to TRBJ2-7; D is undetermined. Trimming left V 8 bases short and J 2 bases short, with 16 bases between. The CDR3 is 14 amino acids. The V gene's germline CDR1 is MNHNS and CDR2 SASEGT. The CDR3 here is CASAKAPSTYEQYF. CDR3 DNA sequence: TGTGCCAGCGCAAAAGCCCCCAGTACCTACGAGCAGTACTTC.

For this clonotype: At one end, the junction sequence differs from germline, possibly due to a read error. The V call is TRBV11-3, the J call TRBJ2-2; possible D gene TRBD2, 6 bases. This CDR3 is built from 14 residues. Germline lookup yields CDR1 SGHNT and CDR2 YENEEA. The CDR3 protein is CATKEGNNIGELFF. The CDR3 bases are TGTGCCACCAAGGAGGGAAACAATATCGGGGAACTGTTTTTT.

As for this clonotype: A much larger clone differs from this one at a single base, so this may be a read error. The chain joins TRBV5-1 to TRBJ2-3, with no clear D. Germline CDR1 SGHRS, CDR2 YFSETQ. V dropped 2 bases and J dropped 6 bases, with 7 bases sitting between them. This CDR3 is built from 12 residues. The CDR3 DNA is TGCGCCAGCAGCTTCTCTCTTGATACGCAGTATTTT. Translation gives CASSFSLDTQYF.

This clonotype was counted only a few times. A much larger clone differs by one base, so this may be a read error. V usage is TRBV6-1 and J usage is TRBJ2-1; TRBD2 is a possible D gene (5 bases). Trimming stripped 6 bases from V and 13 bases from J, with 19 bases between. The CDR3 extends over 13 amino acids. CDR1 and CDR2 (germline): MNHNS, SASEGT. The CDR3 reads CASSAILVGDQFF. The CDR3, as DNA: TGTGCCAGCAGCGCTATACTAGTGGGAGACCAGTTCTTC.

The V gene is TRBV29-1, the J gene TRBJ2-3; 8 bases are a match to TRBD2. The germline V gene encodes CDR1 SQVTM and CDR2 ANQGSEA. The V gene end was trimmed by 6 bases and the J gene end by 4 bases; junction bases not matched to a gene: 24. CDR3 length: 19 amino acids. The CDR3 spells CSVGFYIGLTGGAADTQYF. As DNA, the CDR3 is TGCAGCGTGGGGTTCTATATTGGACTAACGGGAGGGGCGGCAGATACGCAGTATTTT.

Notes on this clonotype: One end of the junction does not line up with germline, which may come from a read error. As DNA, the CDR3 is TGTGCCAGTAGCGAGCCGGGGCGCGGGTACGAGGAGTACTTC. Amino acid sequence: CASSEPGRGYEEYF. This chain links TRBV6-1 with TRBJ2-7; D may be TRBD1 or TRBD2 (5 bases each). CDR1 MNHNS and CDR2 SASEGT come from the germline V gene. The CDR3 loop spans 14 amino acids.

About this clonotype: A junction boundary mismatches the germline segment, possibly from a read error. The gene calls are TRBV7-8 and TRBJ2-4, with TRBD1 matching 7 bases. Germline CDR1 is SGHVS and CDR2 is FQNEAQ. The CDR3 totals 16 residues. The CDR3 nucleotides are TGTACCAGCAGCTTTAGGACAGGATTCGCCAAAAACATTCAGTACTTC. It encodes CTSSFRTGFAKNIQYF.